This T cell receptor beta chain was sequenced for a study of OX40 agonist ivuxolimab in advanced cancers. Repertoires were generated with immunoSEQ multiplex PCR, while TCRdb's copy carries only in-frame clones and drops some. The sample lists under 85,000 clones, 85% to 90% occurring once. V was pared by 7 bases and J by 2 bases, with 3 bases of the junction left unmatched. The CDR3 loop spans 13 amino acids. CDR1 is LGHNT and CDR2 is FRNRAP in the germline V gene. A remark on this clone: Its antigen remains unknown.

Study results and limitations: Dose levels from 0.1 to 3.0 mg/kg saw CD4+ and CD8+ blood T cells expand clonally by week 6.

This TCR was recovered from an adult with an advanced solid tumor such as melanoma, head and neck, liver or kidney cancer. This specimen was CD4+ or CD8+ T cells sorted from blood, taken in a trial of the OX40 agonist ivuxolimab. The chain is built from TRBV12-5 and TRBJ2-5; 8 nucleotides line up with TRBD2. CDR3 sequence: CASALAGQETQYF. The CDR3 DNA sequence: TGTGCTAGTGCTTTAGCGGGACAAGAGACCCAGTACTTC.